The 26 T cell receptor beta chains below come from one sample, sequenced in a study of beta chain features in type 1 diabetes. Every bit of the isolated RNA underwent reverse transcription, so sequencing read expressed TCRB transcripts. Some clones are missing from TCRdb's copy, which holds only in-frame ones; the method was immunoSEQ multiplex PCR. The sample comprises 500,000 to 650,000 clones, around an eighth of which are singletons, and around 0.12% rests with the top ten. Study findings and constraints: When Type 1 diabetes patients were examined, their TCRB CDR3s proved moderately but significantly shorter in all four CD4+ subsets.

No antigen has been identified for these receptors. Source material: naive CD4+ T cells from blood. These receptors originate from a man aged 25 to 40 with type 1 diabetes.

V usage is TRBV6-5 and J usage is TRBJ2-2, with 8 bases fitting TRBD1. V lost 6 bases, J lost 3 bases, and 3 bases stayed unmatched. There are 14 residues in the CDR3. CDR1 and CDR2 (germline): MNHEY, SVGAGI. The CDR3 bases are TGTGCCAGCAGGGGACAGGCTTACACCGGGGAGCTGTTTTTT. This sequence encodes CASRGQAYTGELFF.

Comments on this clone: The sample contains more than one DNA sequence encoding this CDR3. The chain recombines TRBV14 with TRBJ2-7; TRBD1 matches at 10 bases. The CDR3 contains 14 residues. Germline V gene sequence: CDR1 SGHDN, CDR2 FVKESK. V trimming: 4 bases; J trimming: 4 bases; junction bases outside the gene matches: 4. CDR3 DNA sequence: TGTGCCAGCAGCCCAAGGACAGGGGGATACGAGCAGTACTTC. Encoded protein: CASSPRTGGYEQYF.

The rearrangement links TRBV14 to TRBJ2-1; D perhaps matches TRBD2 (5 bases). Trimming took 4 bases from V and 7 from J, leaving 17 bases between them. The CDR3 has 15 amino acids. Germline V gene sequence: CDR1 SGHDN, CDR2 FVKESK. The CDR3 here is CASSPSHVSGNEQFF. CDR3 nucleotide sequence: TGTGCCAGCAGCCCATCCCACGTCTCGGGGAATGAGCAGTTCTTC.

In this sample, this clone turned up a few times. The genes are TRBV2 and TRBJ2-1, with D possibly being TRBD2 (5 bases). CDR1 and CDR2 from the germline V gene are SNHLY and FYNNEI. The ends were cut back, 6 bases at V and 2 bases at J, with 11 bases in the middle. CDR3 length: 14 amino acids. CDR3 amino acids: CASSIGGPYNEQFF. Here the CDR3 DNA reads TGTGCCAGCAGCATAGGAGGCCCCTACAATGAGCAGTTCTTC.

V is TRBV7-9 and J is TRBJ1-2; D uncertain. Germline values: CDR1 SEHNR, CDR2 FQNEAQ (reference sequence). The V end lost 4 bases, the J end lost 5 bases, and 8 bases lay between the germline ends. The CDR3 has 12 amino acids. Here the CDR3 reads CASSSPTYGYTF. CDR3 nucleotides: TGTGCCAGCAGCTCCCCCACGTATGGCTACACCTTC.

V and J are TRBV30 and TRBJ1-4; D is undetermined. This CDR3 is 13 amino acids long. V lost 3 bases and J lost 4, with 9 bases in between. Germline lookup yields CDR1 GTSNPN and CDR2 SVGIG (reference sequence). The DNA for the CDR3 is TGTGCCTGGAGCAGACCTAATAATGAAAAACTGTTTTTT. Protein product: CAWSRPNNEKLFF.

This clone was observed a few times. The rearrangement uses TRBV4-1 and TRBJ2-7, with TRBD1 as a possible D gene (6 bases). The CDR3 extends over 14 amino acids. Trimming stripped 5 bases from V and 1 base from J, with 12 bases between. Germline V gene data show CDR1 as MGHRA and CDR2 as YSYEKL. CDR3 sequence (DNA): TGCGCCAGCAGCAAACAGGGACCTTCCTACGAGCAGTACTTC. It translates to CASSKQGPSYEQYF.

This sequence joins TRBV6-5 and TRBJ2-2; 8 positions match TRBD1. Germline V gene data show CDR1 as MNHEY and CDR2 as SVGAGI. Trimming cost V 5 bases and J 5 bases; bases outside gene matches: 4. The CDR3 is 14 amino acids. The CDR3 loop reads CASSRDRGTGELFF. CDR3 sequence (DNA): TGTGCCAGCAGTCGCGACAGGGGAACCGGGGAGCTGTTTTTT.

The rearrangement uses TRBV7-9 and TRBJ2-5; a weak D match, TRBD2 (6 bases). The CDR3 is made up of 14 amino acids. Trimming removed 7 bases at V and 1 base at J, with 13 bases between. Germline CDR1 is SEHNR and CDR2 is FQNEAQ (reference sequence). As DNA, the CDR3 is TGTGCCAGCAAGTTCGGGGGTACCCAAGAGACCCAGTACTTC. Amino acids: CASKFGGTQETQYF. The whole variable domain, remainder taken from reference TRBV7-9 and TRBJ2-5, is DTGVSQNPRHKITKRGQNVTFRCDPISEHNRLYWYRQTLGQGPEFLTYFQNEAQLEKSRLLSDRFSAERPKGSFSTLEIQRTEQGDSAMYLCASKFGGTQETQYFGPGTRLLVL.

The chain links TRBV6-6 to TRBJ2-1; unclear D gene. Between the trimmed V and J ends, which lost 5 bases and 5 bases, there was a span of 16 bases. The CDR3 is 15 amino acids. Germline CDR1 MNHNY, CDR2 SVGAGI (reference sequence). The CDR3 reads CASSSPEGANNEQFF. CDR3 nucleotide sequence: TGTGCCAGCAGTAGTCCGGAAGGTGCCAACAATGAGCAGTTCTTC.

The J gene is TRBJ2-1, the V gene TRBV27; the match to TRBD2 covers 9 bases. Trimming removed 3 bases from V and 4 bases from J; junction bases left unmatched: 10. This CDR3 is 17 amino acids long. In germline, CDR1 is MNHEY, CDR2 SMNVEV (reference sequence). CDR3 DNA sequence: TGTGCCAGCAGTTTTGAGGGTACTAGCGGGCTTTACAATGAGCAGTTCTTC. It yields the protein CASSFEGTSGLYNEQFF.

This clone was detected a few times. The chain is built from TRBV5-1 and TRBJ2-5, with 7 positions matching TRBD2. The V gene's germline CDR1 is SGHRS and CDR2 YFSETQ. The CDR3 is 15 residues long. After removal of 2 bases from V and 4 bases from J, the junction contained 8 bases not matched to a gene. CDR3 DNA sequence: TGCGCCAGCAGCTTCGGGTCTAGCGGAAGAGAGACCCAGTACTTC. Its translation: CASSFGSSGRETQYF.

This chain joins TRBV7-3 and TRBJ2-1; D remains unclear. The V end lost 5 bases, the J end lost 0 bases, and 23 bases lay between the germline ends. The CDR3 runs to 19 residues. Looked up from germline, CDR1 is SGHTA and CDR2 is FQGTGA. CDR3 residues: CASSQDHSYHDSSYNEQFF. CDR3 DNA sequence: TGTGCCAGCAGCCAAGATCACAGCTATCACGATAGCTCCTACAATGAGCAGTTCTTC.

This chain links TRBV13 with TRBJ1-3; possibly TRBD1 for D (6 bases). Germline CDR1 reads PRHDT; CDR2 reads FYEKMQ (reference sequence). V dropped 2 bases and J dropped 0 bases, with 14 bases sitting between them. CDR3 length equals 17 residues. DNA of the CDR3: TGTGCCAGCAGCTTATCTCTTCCAGGGGTCTCTGGAAACACCATATATTTT. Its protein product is CASSLSLPGVSGNTIYF.

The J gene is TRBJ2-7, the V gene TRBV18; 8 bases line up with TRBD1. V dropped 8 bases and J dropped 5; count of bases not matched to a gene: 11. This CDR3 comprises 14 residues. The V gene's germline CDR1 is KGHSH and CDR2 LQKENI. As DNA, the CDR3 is TGTGCCAGCGCGAAGGGACAGGCCCCCCACGAGCAGTACTTC. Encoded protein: CASAKGQAPHEQYF.

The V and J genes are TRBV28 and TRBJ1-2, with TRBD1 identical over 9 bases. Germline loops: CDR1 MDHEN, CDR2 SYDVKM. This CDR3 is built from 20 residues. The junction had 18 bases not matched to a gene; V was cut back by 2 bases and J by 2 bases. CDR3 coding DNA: TGTGCCAGCAGTTTAAGGACGCGTGTGGGATGGGACAGGGCCAACTATGGCTACACCTTC. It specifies CASSLRTRVGWDRANYGYTF.

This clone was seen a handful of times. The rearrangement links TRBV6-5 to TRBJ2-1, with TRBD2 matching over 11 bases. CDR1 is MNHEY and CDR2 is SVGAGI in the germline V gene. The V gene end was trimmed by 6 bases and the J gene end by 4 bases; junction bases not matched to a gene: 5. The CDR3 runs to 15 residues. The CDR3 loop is CASRQTSGAYNEQFF. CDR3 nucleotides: TGTGCCAGCAGGCAGACTAGCGGGGCGTACAATGAGCAGTTCTTC.

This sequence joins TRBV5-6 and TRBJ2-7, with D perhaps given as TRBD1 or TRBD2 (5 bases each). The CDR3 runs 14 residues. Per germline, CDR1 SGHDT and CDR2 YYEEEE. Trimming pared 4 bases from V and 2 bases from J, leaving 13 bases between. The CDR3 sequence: CASSPMGEPYEQYF. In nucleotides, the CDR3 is TGTGCCAGCAGCCCAATGGGGGAACCCTACGAGCAGTACTTC.

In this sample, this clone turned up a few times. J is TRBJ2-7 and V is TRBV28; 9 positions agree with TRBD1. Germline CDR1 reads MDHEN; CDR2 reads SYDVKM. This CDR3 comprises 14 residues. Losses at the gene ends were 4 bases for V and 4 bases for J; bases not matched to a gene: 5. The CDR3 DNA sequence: TGTGCCAGCAGTTCCCGAGGGACAGGGTACGAGCAGTACTTC. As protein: CASSSRGTGYEQYF.

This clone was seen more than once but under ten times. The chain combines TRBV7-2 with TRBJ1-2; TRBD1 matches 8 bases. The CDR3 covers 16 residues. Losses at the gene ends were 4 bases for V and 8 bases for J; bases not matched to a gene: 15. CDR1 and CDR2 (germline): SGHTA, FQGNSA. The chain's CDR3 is CASSSLLMDRAGGYTF. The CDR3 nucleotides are TGTGCCAGCAGCTCCCTGCTCATGGACAGGGCAGGAGGCTACACCTTC.

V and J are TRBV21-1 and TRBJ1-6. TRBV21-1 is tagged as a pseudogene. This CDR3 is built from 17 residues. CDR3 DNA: TGTGCCAGCAGCAAAGATTCGTGGGGGAGCCGAAATTCACCCCTCCACTTT. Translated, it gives CASSKDSWGSRNSPLHF.

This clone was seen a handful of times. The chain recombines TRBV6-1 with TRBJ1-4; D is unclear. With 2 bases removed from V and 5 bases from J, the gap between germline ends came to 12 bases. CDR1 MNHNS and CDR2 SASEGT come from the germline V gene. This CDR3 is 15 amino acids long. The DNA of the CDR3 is TGTGCCAGCAGTGAACCGGCTGATGGAAATGAAAAACTGTTTTTT. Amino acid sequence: CASSEPADGNEKLFF.

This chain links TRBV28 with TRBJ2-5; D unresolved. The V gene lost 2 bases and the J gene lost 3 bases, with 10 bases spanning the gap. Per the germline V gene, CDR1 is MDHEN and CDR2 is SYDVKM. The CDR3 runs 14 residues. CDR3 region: CASSLAHLKETQYF. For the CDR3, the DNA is TGTGCCAGCAGTTTAGCCCACCTTAAAGAGACCCAGTACTTC.

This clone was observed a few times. The CDR3 protein is CASSFQGTDTQYF. CDR3 nucleotide sequence: TGTGCCAGCAGCTTCCAGGGCACAGATACGCAGTATTTT. The chain uses TRBV5-6 and TRBJ2-3; no clear D. Trimming shortened V by 2 bases and J by 1 base, and 5 bases separated the two germline ends. The germline gives CDR1 SGHDT, CDR2 YYEEEE. This CDR3 comprises 13 residues.

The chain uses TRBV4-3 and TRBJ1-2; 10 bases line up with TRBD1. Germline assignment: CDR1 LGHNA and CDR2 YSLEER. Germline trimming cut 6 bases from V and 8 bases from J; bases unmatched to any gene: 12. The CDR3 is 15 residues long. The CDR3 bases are TGCGCCAGCAGTTACGTCCCGGGACAGGGGAAGGGCTACACCTTC. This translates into CASSYVPGQGKGYTF.

CDR3 amino acids: CASTSSGTGNYGYTF. In DNA form, the CDR3 reads TGTGCCAGCACCTCCTCCGGGACAGGGAACTATGGCTACACCTTC. The V call is TRBV6-5, the J call TRBJ1-2, with TRBD1 identical over 9 bases. The CDR3 has 15 amino acids. J gave up 2 bases and V 7 bases, and 8 bases lay outside the gene matches. The germline V gene has CDR1 MNHEY and CDR2 SVGAGI.